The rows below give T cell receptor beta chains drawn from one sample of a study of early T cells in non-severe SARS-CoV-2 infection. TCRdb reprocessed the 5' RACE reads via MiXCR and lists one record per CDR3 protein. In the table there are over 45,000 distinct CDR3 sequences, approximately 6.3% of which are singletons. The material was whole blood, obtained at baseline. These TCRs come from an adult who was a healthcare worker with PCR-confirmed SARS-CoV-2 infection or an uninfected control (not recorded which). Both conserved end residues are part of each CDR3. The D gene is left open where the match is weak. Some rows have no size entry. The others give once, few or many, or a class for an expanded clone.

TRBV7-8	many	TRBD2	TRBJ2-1	CASSEGLAGGAFYNEQFF	TGTGCCAGCAGCGAGGGACTAGCGGGGGGGGCGTTTTACAATGAGCAGTTCTTC
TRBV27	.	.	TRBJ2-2	CASSLRRANTGELFF	TGTGCCAGCAGTTTACGCAGGGCGAACACCGGGGAGCTGTTTTTT
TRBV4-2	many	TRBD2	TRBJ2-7	CASSPSGLAYEQYF	TGTGCCAGCAGCCCGTCAGGACTAGCCTACGAGCAGTACTTC
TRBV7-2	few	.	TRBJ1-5	CASSLRQDQPQHF	TGTGCCAGCAGCCTAAGACAGGATCAGCCCCAGCATTTT
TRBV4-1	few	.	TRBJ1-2	CASSQENIPYGYTF	TGCGCCAGCAGCCAGGAAAACATACCCTATGGCTACACCTTC
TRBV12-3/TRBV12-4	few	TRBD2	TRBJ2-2	CASSFIAGITGELFF	TGTGCCAGCAGTTTTATAGCGGGGATCACCGGGGAGCTGTTTTTT
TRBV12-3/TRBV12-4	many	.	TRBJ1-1	CASSLFTEAFF	TGTGCCAGCAGTTTATTCACTGAAGCTTTCTTT
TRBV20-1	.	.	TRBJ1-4	CSARAKTNEKLFF	TGCAGTGCTAGAGCTAAGACTAATGAAAAACTGTTTTTT
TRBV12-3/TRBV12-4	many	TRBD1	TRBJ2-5	CASRYGQGGRETQYF	TGTGCCAGCAGATACGGACAGGGGGGACGAGAGACCCAGTACTTC
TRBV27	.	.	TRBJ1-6	CASRESGSPLHF	TGTGCCAGCAGGGAGTCAGGTTCACCCCTCCACTTT
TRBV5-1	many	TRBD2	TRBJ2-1	CASSINSGGAGEQFF	TGCGCCAGCAGCATCAATAGCGGGGGGGCCGGTGAGCAGTTCTTC
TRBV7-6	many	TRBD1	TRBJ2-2	CASSLLTGVTGELFF	TGTGCCAGCAGCTTACTTACAGGGGTCACCGGGGAGCTGTTTTTT
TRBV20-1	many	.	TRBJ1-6	CSGDNREVYNSPLHF	TGCAGTGGGGACAACAGGGAGGTCTATAATTCACCCCTCCACTTT
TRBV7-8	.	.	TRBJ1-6	CASSSRRVLGSPLHF	TGTGCCAGCAGCTCCAGACGGGTCCTCGGCTCACCCCTCCACTTT
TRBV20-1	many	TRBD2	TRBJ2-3	CSARPNVLAGENTQYF	TGCAGTGCTAGACCGAATGTCCTAGCGGGGGAGAATACGCAGTATTTT
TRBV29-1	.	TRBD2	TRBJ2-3	CSTSPSGGSTDTQYF	TGCAGCACCTCACCTAGCGGGGGAAGCACAGATACGCAGTATTTT